Listed below are T cell receptor beta chains from one sample, sequenced in a study of CD8 T cells in Susac syndrome. In TCRdb, the immunoSEQ multiplex PCR reads were re-called with MiXCR into one record per CDR3 protein. The sample holds some 120,000 distinct CDR3 sequences, over 85% seen once. Sequenced sample: CD8+ T cells from PBMCs. The origin of the receptors is a human donor with multiple sclerosis. CDR3s include the opening cysteine and the closing phenylalanine or tryptophan. The D gene is left open where the match is weak. Size tells how often a clone was seen (once, few, many) or the class of an expanded clone, and some rows leave it out.

CDR3 DNA: TGCGCCAGCAGCCAAGATGAACTAGCGGGGCCCCCACAAGAGACCCAGTACTTC
CDR3 protein: CASSQDELAGPPQETQYF
D gene: TRBD2
J gene: TRBJ2-5
V gene: TRBV4-1
clone size: -

CDR3 DNA: TGTGCCAGCAGCGCCCGGACTAGCACCGCAGATACGCAGTATTTT
CDR3 protein: CASSARTSTADTQYF
D gene: TRBD2
J gene: TRBJ2-3
V gene: TRBV9
clone size: -

CDR3 DNA: TGTGCCAGCAGTGCCCTAGCGGGGGGCGTGAAGACCCAGTACTTC
CDR3 protein: CASSALAGGVKTQYF
D gene: TRBD2
J gene: TRBJ2-5
V gene: TRBV6-1
clone size: -

CDR3 DNA: TGTGCCAGCAGCTCACCCAGCGGGAGAGGACACAATGAGCAGTTCTTC
CDR3 protein: CASSSPSGRGHNEQFF
D gene: TRBD2
J gene: TRBJ2-1
V gene: TRBV13
clone size: once

CDR3 DNA: TGCAGCGTTGTGGGGACAGTCCAAGAGACCCAGTACTTC
CDR3 protein: CSVVGTVQETQYF
D gene: TRBD1
J gene: TRBJ2-5
V gene: TRBV29-1
clone size: -

CDR3 DNA: TGTGCCAGCACATTAACAGGGGGTAATTCACCCCTCCACTTT
CDR3 protein: CASTLTGGNSPLHF
D gene: TRBD1
J gene: TRBJ1-6
V gene: TRBV9
clone size: few

CDR3 DNA: TGCAGCGCCCTATCATCGGAGTTAGCGGGAGGGTTATACACAGATACGCAGTATTTT
CDR3 protein: CSALSSELAGGLYTDTQYF
D gene: TRBD2
J gene: TRBJ2-3
V gene: TRBV29-1
clone size: -

CDR3 DNA: TGTGCCAGTAGTGACCGACTAGCGGGAAGGTATGAGCAGTTCTTC
CDR3 protein: CASSDRLAGRYEQFF
D gene: TRBD2
J gene: TRBJ2-1
V gene: TRBV19
clone size: -

CDR3 DNA: TGTGCCAGCACTGCGGGGGACAGGGAATACGAGCAGTACTTC
CDR3 protein: CASTAGDREYEQYF
D gene: TRBD1
J gene: TRBJ2-7
V gene: TRBV6-5
clone size: -

CDR3 DNA: TGTGCCAGCAGCCTGCAGCGGGAGAGGTACAATGAGCAGTTCTTC
CDR3 protein: CASSLQRERYNEQFF
D gene: TRBD2
J gene: TRBJ2-1
V gene: TRBV7-8
clone size: -

CDR3 DNA: TGTGCCAGCAGCCAAGATCCACCAAGGGACAGAGCCTACGAGCAGTACTTC
CDR3 protein: CASSQDPPRDRAYEQYF
D gene: TRBD1
J gene: TRBJ2-7
V gene: TRBV4-2
clone size: few

CDR3 DNA: TGTGCCAGCAGTTACGGTACAGGGTCAACTAATGAAAAACTGTTTTTT
CDR3 protein: CASSYGTGSTNEKLFF
D gene: -
J gene: TRBJ1-4
V gene: TRBV6-5
clone size: once

CDR3 DNA: TGTGCCAGCAGGAGGAGGATGAACACTGAAGCTTTCTTT
CDR3 protein: CASRRRMNTEAFF
D gene: -
J gene: TRBJ1-1
V gene: TRBV12-3/TRBV12-4
clone size: -

CDR3 DNA: TGTGCCAGCAGCTTAGCGGGGACTAGCGGTTACGAGCAGTACTTC
CDR3 protein: CASSLAGTSGYEQYF
D gene: TRBD2
J gene: TRBJ2-7
V gene: TRBV7-2
clone size: -

CDR3 DNA: TGTGCCAGCAGCCCACAGGGGAAGGGCACCGGGGAGCTGTTTTTT
CDR3 protein: CASSPQGKGTGELFF
D gene: TRBD1
J gene: TRBJ2-2
V gene: TRBV7-3
clone size: -

CDR3 DNA: TGTGCCAGCAGCCATCCCGTACGGGTGAGGGACACCGGGGAGCTGTTTTTT
CDR3 protein: CASSHPVRVRDTGELFF
D gene: -
J gene: TRBJ2-2
V gene: TRBV7-9
clone size: -

CDR3 DNA: TGCGCCAGCAGCTTGAATCTAGCTTTCAATGAGCAGTTCTTC
CDR3 protein: CASSLNLAFNEQFF
D gene: -
J gene: TRBJ2-1
V gene: TRBV5-1
clone size: -

CDR3 DNA: TGTGCCAGCAGCCCCCATCCTAGCTCCTACAATGAGCAGTTCTTC
CDR3 protein: CASSPHPSSYNEQFF
D gene: -
J gene: TRBJ2-1
V gene: TRBV7-3
clone size: -

CDR3 DNA: TGTGCCAGCAGTTTATCGGTATACAATGAGCAGTTCTTC
CDR3 protein: CASSLSVYNEQFF
D gene: -
J gene: TRBJ2-1
V gene: TRBV27
clone size: -

CDR3 DNA: TGTGCCAGCAGCGTAGGCGGCAGGGAGGGTCAGCCCCAGCATTTT
CDR3 protein: CASSVGGREGQPQHF
D gene: -
J gene: TRBJ1-5
V gene: TRBV9
clone size: -

CDR3 DNA: TGTGCCAGCAGCTTGGAATGGGGGGGCACTGAAGCTTTCTTT
CDR3 protein: CASSLEWGGTEAFF
D gene: -
J gene: TRBJ1-1
V gene: TRBV13
clone size: -